The clone carrying this T cell receptor (beta chain) showed up just a few times. The record originates from a study of blood T cell repertoires in COVID-19. V lost 4 bases, J lost 5 bases, and 9 bases lay in between. This CDR3 has 13 residues. Per the germline V gene, CDR1 is SNHLY and CDR2 is FYNNEI. Libraries were prepared by immunoSEQ multiplex PCR; TCRdb keeps only in-frame clonotypes and omits some of them. The sample includes fewer than 250,000 clones, about 81% of them seen just once. Two negative PCRs, clearance, or symptom resolution had been documented for recovered Cohort 3 donors. The receptor was isolated from a young woman who had recovered from COVID-19. The chain joins TRBV2 to TRBJ1-5, with D maybe TRBD1 (5 bases). The sample consisted of PBMCs or T cells enriched from blood (not recorded which). The CDR3 bases are TGTGCCAGCAGTGTGGGGGGGGATCAGCCCCAGCATTTT. Translation gives CASSVGGDQPQHF.